These T cell receptor beta chains were read from a single sample in a study of cytomegalovirus exposure and HLA in healthy donors. Method: immunoSEQ multiplex PCR; TCRdb's copy keeps in-frame clones and lacks some. Of under 150,000 clones listed, 65% to 85% were seen once; the top ten hold roughly 4%. The sample taken for sequencing was PBMCs. All receptors derive from a woman in her 40s in good health and CMV-seropositive. CDR3s include the opening cysteine and the closing phenylalanine or tryptophan. Each record gives: J gene, D gene, V gene, clone size, CDR3 length, CDR3 DNA, CDR3 protein. D genes are given only for firm matches. Not every row has a clone size; where given, it reads once, few, many or a size class.

TRBJ1-3 | TRBD1 | TRBV5-4 | - | 16 | TGTGCCAGCAGCGAGGGGACAGGGGGCTCTGGAAACACCATATATTTT | CASSEGTGGSGNTIYF
TRBJ2-2 | - | TRBV9 | - | 13 | TGTGCCAGCAGCGTGCGGGACAGCGGGGAGCTGTTTTTT | CASSVRDSGELFF
TRBJ2-7 | TRBD1 | TRBV28 | - | 15 | TGTGCCAGCAGTTCCGGGACAGGTTCGATCGACGAGCAGTACTTC | CASSSGTGSIDEQYF
TRBJ2-3 | - | TRBV25-1 | few | 17 | TGTGCCAGCAGTGAAGATTCCGGGACACCCCCCAAGGGTACGCAGTATTTT | CASSEDSGTPPKGTQYF
TRBJ1-5 | - | TRBV7-2 | - | 14 | TGTGCCAGCAGTCTGGATCGCGGTTATCAGCCCCAGCATTTT | CASSLDRGYQPQHF
TRBJ2-3 | TRBD1 | TRBV6-5 | - | 14 | TGTGCCAGCATCGACAGGGGTGGTGGAAATACGCAGTATTTT | CASIDRGGGNTQYF
TRBJ2-7 | TRBD2 | TRBV7-2 | - | 13 | TGTGCCAGCAGCTGGACTAGCGGGTACGAGCAGTACTTC | CASSWTSGYEQYF
TRBJ2-5 | TRBD1 | TRBV28 | - | 14 | TGTGCCAGCAGTCCAGGGGGCGCAGAAGAGACCCAGTACTTC | CASSPGGAEETQYF
TRBJ1-5 | TRBD1 | TRBV5-1 | - | 14 | TGCGCCAGCAGCCAAACAGGGGGAGGTATGCCCCAGCATTTT | CASSQTGGGMPQHF
TRBJ1-3 | TRBD1 | TRBV5-1 | - | 16 | TGCGCCAGCAGCAAAGAGCAGACAGGGGCCGGAAACACCATATATTTT | CASSKEQTGAGNTIYF
TRBJ2-7 | - | TRBV2 | - | 15 | TGTGCCAGCAGTGCTGACAGTTTCATCTCCTACGAGCAGTACTTC | CASSADSFISYEQYF